This TCR beta chain originates from a study of blood T cell repertoires in COVID-19. Study context: Collection of acute and convalescent COVID-19 samples took place in the United States, Italy and Spain.

This CDR3 is built from 15 residues. From germline, CDR1 is MDHEN and CDR2 SYDVKM. Trimming removed 3 bases from V and 8 bases from J; junction bases left unmatched: 6. Adults between roughly 18 and 90 years of age took part from 24 US areas. Allocation to cohorts depended on clinical history reported by the participants. Recovered status applied to Cohort 3 donors who had two consecutive negative PCRs. It also applied to those with clearance or with symptom resolution. Assay: immunoSEQ multiplex PCR; the TCRdb copy retains only in-frame clones and omits some. The sample gives about 150,000 clones, about nine tenths of which show up once; around 4.5% is in the top ten.

The chain has TRBV28 and TRBJ1-6; 8 bases line up with TRBD1. This sequence originates from a man aged 45-65 years who had recovered from COVID-19. The sequenced sample was PBMCs or T cells enriched from blood (not recorded which). The CDR3 reads CASSFVDRAYSPLHF. CDR3 coding DNA: TGTGCCAGCAGTTTCGTGGACAGGGCTTATTCACCCCTCCACTTT. The full variable domain, with the rest looked up from reference TRBV28 and TRBJ1-6, is DVKVTQSSRYLVKRTGEKVFLECVQDMDHENMFWYRQDPGLGLRLIYFSYDVKMKEKGDIPEGYSVSREKKERFSLILESASTNQTSMYLCASSFVDRAYSPLHFGNGTRLTVT.